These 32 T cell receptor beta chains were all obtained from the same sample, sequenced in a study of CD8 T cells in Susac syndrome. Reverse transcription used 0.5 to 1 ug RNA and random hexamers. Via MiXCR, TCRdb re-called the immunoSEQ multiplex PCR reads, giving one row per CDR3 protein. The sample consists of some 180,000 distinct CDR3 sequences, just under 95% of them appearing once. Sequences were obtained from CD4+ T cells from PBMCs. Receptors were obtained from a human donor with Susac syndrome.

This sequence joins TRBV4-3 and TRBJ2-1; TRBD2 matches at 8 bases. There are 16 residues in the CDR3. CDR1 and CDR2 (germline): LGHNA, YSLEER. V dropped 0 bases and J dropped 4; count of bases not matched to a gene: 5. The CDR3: CASSQDAAGAYNEQFF. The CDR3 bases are TGCGCCAGCAGCCAAGACGCAGCGGGAGCATACAATGAGCAGTTCTTC.

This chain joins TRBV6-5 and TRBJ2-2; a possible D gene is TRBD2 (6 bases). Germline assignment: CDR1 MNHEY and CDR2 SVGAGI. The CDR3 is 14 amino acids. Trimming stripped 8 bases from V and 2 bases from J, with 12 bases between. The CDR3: CASRRGPNTGELFF. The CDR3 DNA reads TGTGCCAGCCGGCGGGGACCCAACACCGGGGAGCTGTTTTTT.

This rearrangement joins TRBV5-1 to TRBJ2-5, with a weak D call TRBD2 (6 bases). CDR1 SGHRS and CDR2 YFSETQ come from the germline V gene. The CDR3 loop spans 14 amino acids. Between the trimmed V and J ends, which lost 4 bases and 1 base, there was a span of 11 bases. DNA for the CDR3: TGCGCCAGCAGCGTTGGACTATTCCAAGAGACCCAGTACTTC. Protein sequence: CASSVGLFQETQYF. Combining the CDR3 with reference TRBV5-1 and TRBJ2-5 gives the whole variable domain KAGVTQTPRYLIKTRGQQVTLSCSPISGHRSVSWYQQTPGQGLQFLFEYFSETQRNKGNFPGRFSGRQFSNSRSEMNVSTLELGDSALYLCASSVGLFQETQYFGPGTRLLVL.

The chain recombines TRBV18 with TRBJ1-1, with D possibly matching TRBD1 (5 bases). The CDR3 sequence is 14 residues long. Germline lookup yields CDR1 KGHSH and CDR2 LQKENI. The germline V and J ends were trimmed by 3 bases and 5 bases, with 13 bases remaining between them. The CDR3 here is CASSPSGERTEAFF. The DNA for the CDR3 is TGTGCCAGCTCACCTTCGGGGGAGAGGACTGAAGCTTTCTTT.

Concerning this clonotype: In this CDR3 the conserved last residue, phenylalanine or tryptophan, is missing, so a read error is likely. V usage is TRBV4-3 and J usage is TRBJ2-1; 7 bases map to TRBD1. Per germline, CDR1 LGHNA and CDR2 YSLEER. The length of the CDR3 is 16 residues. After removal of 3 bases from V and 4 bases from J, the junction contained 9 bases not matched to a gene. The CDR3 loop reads CASSHSGTAPYNEQFL. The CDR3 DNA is TGCGCCAGCAGCCACTCCGGGACAGCACCTTACAATGAGCAGTTCCTC.

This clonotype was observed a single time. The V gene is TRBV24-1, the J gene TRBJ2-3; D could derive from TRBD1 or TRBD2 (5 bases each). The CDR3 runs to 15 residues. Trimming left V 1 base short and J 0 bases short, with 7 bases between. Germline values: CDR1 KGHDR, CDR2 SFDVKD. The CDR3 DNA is TGTGCCACCAGTGATTTTAGGGACAGCACAGATACGCAGTATTTT. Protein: CATSDFRDSTDTQYF.

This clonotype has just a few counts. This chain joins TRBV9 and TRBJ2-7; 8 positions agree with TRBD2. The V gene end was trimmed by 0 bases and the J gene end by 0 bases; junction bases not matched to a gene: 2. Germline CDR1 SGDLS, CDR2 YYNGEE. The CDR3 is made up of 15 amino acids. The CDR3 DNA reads TGTGCCAGCAGCGTAGCGGCGGGAGGCTCCTACGAGCAGTACTTC. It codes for CASSVAAGGSYEQYF.

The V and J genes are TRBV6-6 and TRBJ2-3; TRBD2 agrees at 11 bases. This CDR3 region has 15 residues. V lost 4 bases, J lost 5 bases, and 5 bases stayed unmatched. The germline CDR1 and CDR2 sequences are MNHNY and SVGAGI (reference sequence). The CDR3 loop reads CASSSSGRFGDTQYF. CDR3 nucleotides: TGTGCCAGCAGTTCTAGCGGGAGGTTCGGAGATACGCAGTATTTT.

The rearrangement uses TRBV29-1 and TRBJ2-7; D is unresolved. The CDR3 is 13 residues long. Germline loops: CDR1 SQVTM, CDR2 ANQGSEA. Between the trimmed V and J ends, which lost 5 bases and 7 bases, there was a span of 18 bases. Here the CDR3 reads CSVRAIFLEEQYF. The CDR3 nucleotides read TGCAGCGTTCGGGCGATTTTCCTGGAGGAGCAGTACTTC.

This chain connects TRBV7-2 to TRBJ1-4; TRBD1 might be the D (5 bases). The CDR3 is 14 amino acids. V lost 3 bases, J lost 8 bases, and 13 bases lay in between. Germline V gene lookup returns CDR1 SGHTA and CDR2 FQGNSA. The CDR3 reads CASSLGLRSEKLFF. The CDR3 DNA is TGTGCCAGCAGCTTGGGGCTGCGTAGCGAAAAACTGTTTTTT.

The CDR3 bases are TGCGCCAGCAGCTTGGATGGGTCTCTCATCTCTGGGGCCAACGTCCTGACTTTC. Translating it yields CASSLDGSLISGANVLTF. The V and J genes are TRBV5-1 and TRBJ2-6; D not resolved. Trimming removed 0 bases from V and 0 bases from J, with 13 bases in between. Germline loops: CDR1 SGHRS, CDR2 YFSETQ. The CDR3 loop spans 18 amino acids.

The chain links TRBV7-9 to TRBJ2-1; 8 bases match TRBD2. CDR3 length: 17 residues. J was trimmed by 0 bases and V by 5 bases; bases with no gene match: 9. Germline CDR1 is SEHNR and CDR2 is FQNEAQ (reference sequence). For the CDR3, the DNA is TGTGCCAGCAGCCATCCGACCAGCGGGAGCTCCTACAATGAGCAGTTCTTC. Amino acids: CASSHPTSGSSYNEQFF.

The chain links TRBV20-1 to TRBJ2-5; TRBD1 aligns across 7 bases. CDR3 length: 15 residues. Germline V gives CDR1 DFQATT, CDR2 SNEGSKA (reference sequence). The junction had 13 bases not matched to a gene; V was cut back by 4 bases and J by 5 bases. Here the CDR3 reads CSAITPTGFGETQYF. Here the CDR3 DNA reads TGCAGTGCTATAACCCCGACAGGGTTCGGGGAGACCCAGTACTTC.

CDR3 residues: CASSPWTGYNEKLFF. CDR3 coding DNA: TGTGCCAGCAGCCCCTGGACAGGGTATAATGAAAAACTGTTTTTT. The V gene is TRBV5-4, the J gene TRBJ1-4; TRBD1 matches 8 bases. Looked up from germline, CDR1 is SGHNT and CDR2 is YYREEE (reference sequence). The CDR3 contains 15 residues. The trim removed 4 bases at V and 4 bases at J, leaving 6 bases unmatched.

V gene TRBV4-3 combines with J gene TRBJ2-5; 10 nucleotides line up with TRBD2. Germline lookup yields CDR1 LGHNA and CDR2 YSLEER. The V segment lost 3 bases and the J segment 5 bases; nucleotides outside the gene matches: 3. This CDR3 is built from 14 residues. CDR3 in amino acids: CASSQSGRGETQYF. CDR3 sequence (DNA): TGCGCCAGCAGCCAGAGCGGGAGGGGGGAGACCCAGTACTTC.

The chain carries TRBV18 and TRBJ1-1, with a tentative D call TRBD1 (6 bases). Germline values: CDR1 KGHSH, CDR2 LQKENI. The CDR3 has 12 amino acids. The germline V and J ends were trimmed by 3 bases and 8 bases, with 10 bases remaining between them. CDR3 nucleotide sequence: TGTGCCAGCTCACCGGGAAGGGGGGAAGCTTTCTTT. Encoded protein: CASSPGRGEAFF.

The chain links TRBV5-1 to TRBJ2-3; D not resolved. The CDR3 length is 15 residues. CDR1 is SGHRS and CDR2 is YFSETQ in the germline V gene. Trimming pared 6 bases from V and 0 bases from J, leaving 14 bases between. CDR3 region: CASNRPGQSTDTQYF. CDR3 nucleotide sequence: TGCGCCAGCAATCGCCCGGGCCAAAGCACAGATACGCAGTATTTT. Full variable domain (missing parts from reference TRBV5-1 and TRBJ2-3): KAGVTQTPRYLIKTRGQQVTLSCSPISGHRSVSWYQQTPGQGLQFLFEYFSETQRNKGNFPGRFSGRQFSNSRSEMNVSTLELGDSALYLCASNRPGQSTDTQYFGPGTRLTVL.

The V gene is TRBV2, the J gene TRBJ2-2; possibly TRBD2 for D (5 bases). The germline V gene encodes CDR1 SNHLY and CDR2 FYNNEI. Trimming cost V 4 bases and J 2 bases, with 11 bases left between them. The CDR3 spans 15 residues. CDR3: CASSVSGSNTGELFF. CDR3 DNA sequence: TGTGCCAGCAGTGTAAGTGGGAGCAACACCGGGGAGCTGTTTTTT.

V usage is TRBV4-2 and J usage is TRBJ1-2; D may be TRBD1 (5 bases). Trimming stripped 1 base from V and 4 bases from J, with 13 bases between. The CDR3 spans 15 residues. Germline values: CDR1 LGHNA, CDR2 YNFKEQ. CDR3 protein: CASSQGDAPSYGYTF. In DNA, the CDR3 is TGTGCCAGCAGCCAAGGGGACGCCCCCTCCTATGGCTACACCTTC.

The CDR3 DNA reads as TGTGCCAGCAGCGGCATGGCCCTCCTTCAAGAGACCCAGTACTTC. Translated: CASSGMALLQETQYF. This chain joins TRBV3-1 and TRBJ2-5, with D unresolved. CDR3 length: 15 residues. Trimming pared 5 bases from V and 2 bases from J, leaving 15 bases between. CDR1 LGHDT and CDR2 YNNKEL come from the germline V gene (reference sequence).

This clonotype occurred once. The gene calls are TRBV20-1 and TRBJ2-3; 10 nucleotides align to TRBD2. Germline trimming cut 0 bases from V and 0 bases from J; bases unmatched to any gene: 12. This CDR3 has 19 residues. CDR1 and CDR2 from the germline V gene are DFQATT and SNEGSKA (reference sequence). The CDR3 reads CSARDQRPSGSESTDTQYF. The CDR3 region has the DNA TGCAGTGCTAGAGATCAAAGGCCTAGCGGGAGTGAGAGCACAGATACGCAGTATTTT.

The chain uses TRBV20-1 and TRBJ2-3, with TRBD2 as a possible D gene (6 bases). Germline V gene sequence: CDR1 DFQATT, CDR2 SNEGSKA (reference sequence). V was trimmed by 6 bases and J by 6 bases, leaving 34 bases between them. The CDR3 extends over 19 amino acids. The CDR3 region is CSARGWRGGSELAVDTQYF. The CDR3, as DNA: TGCAGTGCCCGCGGTTGGCGCGGAGGGTCTGAGCTCGCAGTGGATACGCAGTATTTT.

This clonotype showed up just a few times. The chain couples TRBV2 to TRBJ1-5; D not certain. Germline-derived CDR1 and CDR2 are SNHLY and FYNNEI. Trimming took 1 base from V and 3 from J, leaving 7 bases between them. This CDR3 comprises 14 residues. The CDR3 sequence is CASSEGRNNQPQHF. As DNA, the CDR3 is TGTGCCAGCAGTGAAGGGAGGAACAATCAGCCCCAGCATTTT.

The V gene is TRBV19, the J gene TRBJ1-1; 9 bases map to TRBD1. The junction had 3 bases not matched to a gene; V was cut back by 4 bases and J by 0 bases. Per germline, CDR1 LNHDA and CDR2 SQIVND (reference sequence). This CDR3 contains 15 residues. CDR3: CASSTYRGLNTEAFF. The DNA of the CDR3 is TGTGCCAGTAGTACCTACAGGGGGCTGAACACTGAAGCTTTCTTT.

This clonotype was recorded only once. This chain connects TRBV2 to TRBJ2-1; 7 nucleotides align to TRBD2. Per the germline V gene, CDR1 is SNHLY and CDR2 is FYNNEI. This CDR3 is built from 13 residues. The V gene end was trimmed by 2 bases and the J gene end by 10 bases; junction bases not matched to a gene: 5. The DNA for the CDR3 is TGTGCCAGCAGTGAAACTAGCGTAGGGGAGCAGTTCTTC. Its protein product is CASSETSVGEQFF.

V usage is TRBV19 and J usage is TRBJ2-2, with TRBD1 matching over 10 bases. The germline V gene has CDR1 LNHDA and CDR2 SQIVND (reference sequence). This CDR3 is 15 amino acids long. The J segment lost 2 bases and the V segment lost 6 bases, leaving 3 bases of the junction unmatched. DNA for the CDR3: TGTGCCAGTAGCGACAGGGGGCAAAACACCGGGGAGCTGTTTTTT. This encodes CASSDRGQNTGELFF.

CDR3 sequence: CASSLRQGRNEQYF. The CDR3 region has the DNA TGTGCCAGCAGTTTACGGCAGGGGAGAAACGAGCAGTACTTC. The chain employs TRBV28 and TRBJ2-7; D may be TRBD1 (6 bases). The CDR3 contains 14 residues. Trimming removed 2 bases from V and 5 bases from J, with 13 bases in between. The V gene's germline CDR1 is MDHEN and CDR2 SYDVKM. Using reference TRBV28 and TRBJ2-7 for the parts outside the CDR3, the full variable domain is DVKVTQSSRYLVKRTGEKVFLECVQDMDHENMFWYRQDPGLGLRLIYFSYDVKMKEKGDIPEGYSVSREKKERFSLILESASTNQTSMYLCASSLRQGRNEQYFGPGTRLTVT.

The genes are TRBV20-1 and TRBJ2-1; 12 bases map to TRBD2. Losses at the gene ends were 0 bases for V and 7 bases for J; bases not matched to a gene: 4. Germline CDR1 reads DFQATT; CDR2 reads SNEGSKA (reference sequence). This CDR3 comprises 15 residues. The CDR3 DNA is TGCAGTGCTAGAGATTCTAGCGGGAGGGCAAATGAGCAGTTCTTC. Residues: CSARDSSGRANEQFF.

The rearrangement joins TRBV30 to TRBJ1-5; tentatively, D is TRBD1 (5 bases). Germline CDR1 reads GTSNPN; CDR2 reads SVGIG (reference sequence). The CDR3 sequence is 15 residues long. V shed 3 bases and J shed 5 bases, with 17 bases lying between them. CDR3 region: CAWSRDQGEHQPQHF. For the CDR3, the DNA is TGTGCCTGGAGCCGGGATCAGGGTGAGCATCAGCCCCAGCATTTT.

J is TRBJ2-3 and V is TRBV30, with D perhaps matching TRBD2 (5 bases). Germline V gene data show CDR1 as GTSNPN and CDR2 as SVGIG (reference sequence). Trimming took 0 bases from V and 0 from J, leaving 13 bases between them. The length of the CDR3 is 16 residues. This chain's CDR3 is CAWSVLGGGSTDTQYF. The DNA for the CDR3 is TGTGCCTGGAGTGTACTAGGAGGAGGAAGCACAGATACGCAGTATTTT.

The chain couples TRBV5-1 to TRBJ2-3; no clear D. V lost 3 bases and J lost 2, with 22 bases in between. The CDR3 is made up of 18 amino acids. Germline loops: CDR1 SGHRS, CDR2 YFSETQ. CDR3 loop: CASSSWSINKNFTDTQYF. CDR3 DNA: TGCGCCAGCAGCTCGTGGAGTATTAACAAGAACTTCACAGATACGCAGTATTTT.

CDR3 bases: TGTGCCAGCAGTTTGGGTCAGGGGTTCGGCTACACCTTC. Amino acids: CASSLGQGFGYTF. This sequence joins TRBV12-3 or TRBV12-4 and TRBJ1-2; weak D call: TRBD1 (6 bases). Trimming cost V 3 bases and J 8 bases, with 13 bases left between them. The CDR3 sequence is 13 residues long.